This T cell receptor beta chain was found in a study of STAT3 mutations in large granular lymphocyte leukemia (dated by TCRdb to about 2019). A note on the overall study: In roughly half of the longitudinally sequenced T-LGLL patients, canonical activating STAT3 mutations were detected. On average, sequencing was done at 3 to 4 time points per patient, with the number of samplings ranging from 2 to 8. One or more immunosuppressive therapy regimens were given to more than half of T-LGLL patients, and hematologic response was seen in about 40% of the treated patients. To reconstruct clonal hierarchy and dynamics, serial deep sequencing of TCRbeta CDR3 and STAT3 was performed in patients with T-cell large granular lymphocyte leukemia. As controls within the study, two patients with natural killer LGL leukemia were also sequenced longitudinally. Fewer than 20 representative T-LGLL cases were selected from an initial cohort of some 200 LGL patients for longitudinal TCRbeta and STAT3 sequencing. Paper-wide results and their limitations: In several patients, dominant TCR clone burden exceeded STAT3 mutant burden, suggesting STAT3 mutation arose secondarily within a pre-expanded clone. The linking of therapy response to changes in TCR clonal burden was complicated by variable intervals between samplings and differing treatment regimens. Every T-LGLL patient showed at least one immunodominant TCRbeta clonotype, and about half showed multiple immunodominant subclonotypes. Persisting codominant clonotypes in some patients meant a small but highly pathogenic clone may have been missed. Because no samples were available when a clone first appeared, clonal expansion had to be inferred from samplings taken at other points. TCR clonotype switching after therapy was seen in about 35% of the 18 patients, with all newly emerging clones being STAT3 wild type.

As for this clone: This clone's antigen is unknown. The record has no base qualities; no much larger clone is one base away.

V ends up 1 base short and J 7 bases short, with an unmatched junction base count of 7. Its CDR3 holds 17 amino acids, cysteine through phenylalanine. Just the 51-base CDR3 DNA is kept, in frame starting at base 1. The germline V gene encodes CDR1 LGHNA and CDR2 YNFKEQ. TCRbeta libraries were sequenced on an Illumina MiSeq, and an average of around 41,000 productive templates per sample was obtained. Using multiplex PCR amplification, the immunoSEQ assay generated the TCRbeta CDR3 libraries. In the source study's methods: Following a previously defined approach, repertoire diversity was calculated, and values close to 0 point to extremely monoclonal samples. Here the immuneACCESS table is served through TCRdb, limited to in-frame sequences with V and J called. Missing clones are a known gap in these copies; in checked studies unresolved V genes cover under half, and the rest lacks a known reason. The V and J calls and clone size come from that table; D and trimming were worked out from the DNA. The sample table contains tens of thousands of clones; only one count was recorded for roughly 86% of them. The biggest ten clones account for roughly 13% of the sample.

DNA was extracted from blood mononuclear cells, with the same DNA used for both TCR and STAT3 sequencing. This sequence originates from a man aged 55 to 69 with T-cell large granular lymphocyte leukemia. Some clones in this sample may be carry-over from other donors' samples. The age is the age at diagnosis. The sequenced material came from peripheral blood mononuclear cells. This chain is built from TRBV4-2 and TRBJ2-7, with TRBD2 identical over 16 junction bases. CDR3 reads: CASSQGFLGLAGGEQYF. Read as DNA, the sequence is TGTGCCAGCAGCCAAGGATTTCTGGGACTAGCGGGAGGGGAGCAGTACTTC.